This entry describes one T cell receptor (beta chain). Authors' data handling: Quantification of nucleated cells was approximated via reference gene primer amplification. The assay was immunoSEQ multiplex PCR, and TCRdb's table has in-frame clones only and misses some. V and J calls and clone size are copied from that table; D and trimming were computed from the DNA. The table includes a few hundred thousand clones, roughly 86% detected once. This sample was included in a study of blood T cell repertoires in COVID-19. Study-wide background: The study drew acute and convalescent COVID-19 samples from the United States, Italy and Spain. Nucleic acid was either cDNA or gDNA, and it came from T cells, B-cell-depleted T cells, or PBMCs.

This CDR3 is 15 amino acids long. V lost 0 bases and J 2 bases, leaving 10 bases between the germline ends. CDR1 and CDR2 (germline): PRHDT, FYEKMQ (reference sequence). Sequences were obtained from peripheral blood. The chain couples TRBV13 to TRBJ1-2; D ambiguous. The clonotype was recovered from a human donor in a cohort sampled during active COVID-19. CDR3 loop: CASSLGLPLNYGYTF. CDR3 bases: TGTGCCAGCAGCTTAGGCCTCCCCCTCAACTATGGCTACACCTTC.